This T cell receptor beta chain was found in a study of blood T cell repertoires in COVID-19. Study background: Specimens from acute and convalescent COVID-19 originated in the United States, Italy and Spain. Sample material is recorded as cDNA or gDNA derived from T cells, B-cell-depleted T cells, or PBMCs.

Seattle cases were enrolled at active infection and followed longitudinally. Authors' analysis steps: Reference gene primer amplification yielded estimated nucleated cell counts. The assay was immunoSEQ multiplex PCR, and TCRdb's table has in-frame clones only and misses some. V, J and clone size were drawn from that table, and D and trimming were deduced from the DNA. The sample contains about 96,000 clones, roughly 89% of which appear only once. V lost 4 bases, J lost 7 bases, and 2 bases stayed unmatched. Germline CDR1 LGHDT, CDR2 YNNKEL (reference sequence). The CDR3 totals 14 residues. This receptor was obtained from a human donor with COVID-19, enrolled during active disease. The donor label of this sample is uncertain. The chain has TRBV3-1 (or the pseudogene TRBV3-2) and TRBJ1-6, with 9 nucleotides matching TRBD1. Sequencing was performed on peripheral blood. The CDR3 region has the DNA TGTGCCAGCAGCCCGGGACAGGGAAATTCACCCCTCCACTTT. Encoded protein: CASSPGQGNSPLHF.